These 16 T cell receptor beta chains were all obtained from the same sample, sequenced in a study of Graves' ophthalmopathy and Graves' hyperthyroidism. RNA transcripts provided the template for amplifying TCR beta CDR3 regions. Second-round multiplex PCR came after first-round RT-PCR with HTBI primers. TCRdb fed the multiplex PCR reads into MiXCR, producing one record per CDR3 protein. Seen here are about 740,000 distinct CDR3 sequences, roughly two fifths observed once, and the top ten hold 35% to 55%. Sequencing was carried out using peripheral blood. Source of these receptors: an adult man with Graves' ophthalmopathy.

In this sample, this clonotype turned up many times. CDR3 residues: CASSLTPGAEAFF. In nucleotides, the CDR3 is TGTGCCAGCAGCTTAACTCCAGGCGCTGAAGCTTTCTTT. The gene calls are TRBV7-3 and TRBJ1-1, with D uncertain. Between the trimmed V and J ends, which lost 0 bases and 6 bases, there was a span of 8 bases. Germline CDR1 reads SGHTA; CDR2 reads FQGTGA. The CDR3 is 13 amino acids.

In its sample, this clonotype was seen once. The chain carries TRBV2 and TRBJ1-2; 7 bases are a match to TRBD1. CDR3 length: 13 amino acids. The J segment lost 2 bases and the V segment lost 8 bases, leaving 5 bases of the junction unmatched. Germline-derived CDR1 and CDR2 are SNHLY and FYNNEI. CDR3 nucleotides: TGTGCCAGCCGACAGGGCAGGAACTATGGCTACACCTTC. This sequence encodes CASRQGRNYGYTF.

This clonotype was observed a handful of times. The chain has TRBV30 and TRBJ2-5; D not resolved. Germline values: CDR1 GTSNPN, CDR2 SVGIG (reference sequence). V lost 0 bases and J lost 5, with 10 bases in between. This CDR3 region has 13 residues. CDR3 coding DNA: TGTGCCTGGAGTGTCGCCAGGCCGGAGACCCAGTACTTC. Amino acid sequence: CAWSVARPETQYF.

This clonotype was counted a few times. The chain couples TRBV7-2 to TRBJ1-1, with D hard to call. The germline V gene has CDR1 SGHTA and CDR2 FQGNSA. The CDR3 covers 15 residues. V was cut by 5 bases and J by 5 bases, with 18 bases left in between. As DNA, the CDR3 is TGTGCCAGCAGCCAAGGGAAGGAAGGGAGGACTGAAGCTTTCTTT. Protein product: CASSQGKEGRTEAFF.

The chain joins TRBV24-1 to TRBJ1-2; TRBD1 aligns across 10 bases. V trimming: 4 bases; J trimming: 4 bases; junction bases outside the gene matches: 11. This CDR3 spans 17 amino acids. The germline gives CDR1 KGHDR, CDR2 SFDVKD. CDR3 coding DNA: TGTGCCACCAGTGACCCAGGGACAGGGGATCAGCCCTATGGCTACACCTTC. This codes for CATSDPGTGDQPYGYTF.

This clonotype was recorded a few times. One junction end does not reproduce the germline sequence, and a read error may be involved. This chain uses TRBV4-1 with TRBJ1-2; D not resolved. This CDR3 is 11 amino acids long. Germline V gene data show CDR1 as MGHRA and CDR2 as YSYEKL. For the CDR3, the DNA is TGCGCCAGCAGCCAAGTTGGGGTCCGGGTCTTC. This gives the protein CASSQVGVRVF.

This chain connects TRBV29-1 to TRBJ1-1, with D unclear. CDR1 and CDR2 (germline): SQVTM, ANQGSEA. This CDR3 contains 12 residues. V gave up 7 bases and J gave up 7 bases, with 16 bases separating them. Written as DNA, the CDR3 is TGCAGCGGACTGGAGGCGACTAATGAAGCTTTCTTT. It encodes CSGLEATNEAFF.

The chain joins TRBV25-1 to TRBJ1-2; maybe TRBD1 (6 bases). CDR3 length equals 15 residues. V lost 2 bases and J 2 bases, leaving 12 bases between the germline ends. CDR1 is MGHDK and CDR2 is SYGVNS in the germline V gene. The CDR3 DNA is TGTGCCAGCAGTGAAGAGGGGGGGGCGAACTATGGCTACACCTTC. This translates into CASSEEGGANYGYTF.

Ten or more counts support this clonotype. This chain links TRBV2 with TRBJ1-2; weak D call: TRBD1 (5 bases). The V end was cut by 6 bases, the J end by 5 bases, with 13 bases between. Germline-derived CDR1 and CDR2 are SNHLY and FYNNEI. The CDR3 loop spans 13 amino acids. In DNA form, the CDR3 reads TGTGCCAGCAGGGCTACAGGCCAATATGGCTACACCTTC. It is translated as CASRATGQYGYTF.

The CDR3 loop is CAITSGVPAEAFF. CDR3 in DNA: TGTGCCATCACCTCAGGGGTACCGGCTGAAGCTTTCTTT. The chain has TRBV10-3 and TRBJ1-1, with a possible D match to TRBD1 (6 bases). From germline, CDR1 is ENHRY and CDR2 SYGVKD. The CDR3 covers 13 residues. V lost 7 bases and J 6 bases, leaving 15 bases between the germline ends.

This clonotype appeared many times. CDR3: CASSQQANSPLHF. CDR3 bases: TGTGCCAGCAGCCAGCAGGCTAATTCACCCCTCCACTTT. The V call is TRBV12-3 or TRBV12-4, the J call TRBJ1-6; D remains unclear. This CDR3 region has 13 residues. V lost 6 bases, J lost 6 bases, and 9 bases lay in between.

This clonotype was seen a few times. The rearrangement links TRBV7-9 to TRBJ1-1; possible D gene TRBD1, 5 bases. Trimming took off 11 bases at V and 0 bases at J, with 19 bases between the two ends. Germline loops: CDR1 SEHNR, CDR2 FQNEAQ (reference sequence). This CDR3 has 15 residues. CDR3: CAETPFGGLNTEAFF. The CDR3 DNA is TGTGCCGAAACCCCTTTTGGGGGATTGAACACTGAAGCTTTCTTT.

This clonotype was counted a few times. The junction departs from germline at one end; a sequencing error may be responsible. This chain joins TRBV5-6 and TRBJ1-2; D possibly corresponds to TRBD1 (6 bases). The CDR3 length is 12 residues. CDR1 is SGHDT, CDR2 YYEEEE, per germline. As DNA, the CDR3 is TGTGCCAGCAGGTTCGGGGGCGCAAATATAGCCTTC. It translates to CASRFGGANIAF.

This clonotype showed up just a few times. This rearrangement joins TRBV2 to TRBJ2-7, with D perhaps matching TRBD1 (6 bases). The V gene's germline CDR1 is SNHLY and CDR2 FYNNEI. V was pared by 6 bases and J by 0 bases, with 15 bases between. This CDR3 is 15 amino acids long. CDR3 DNA sequence: TGTGCCAGCAGCTTGACCTGGGACACCTCCTACGAGCAGTACTTC. Translated: CASSLTWDTSYEQYF.

The V gene is TRBV25-1, the J gene TRBJ1-5; 12 bases are shared with TRBD1. The length of the CDR3 is 18 residues. The V segment lost 11 bases and the J segment 2 bases; nucleotides outside the gene matches: 16. Germline CDR1 MGHDK, CDR2 SYGVNS. The CDR3 bases are TGTGCCTGGAGTGCCACCGGGACAGGGGGCATGGGCAATCAGCCCCAGCATTTT. Translation: CAWSATGTGGMGNQPQHF.

CDR3 coding DNA: TGTGCCAGCAGGCTAGCCTCAGGGGAGCTGTTTTTT. This codes for CASRLASGELFF. This rearrangement joins TRBV7-2 to TRBJ2-2; weak D call: TRBD2 (5 bases). Trimming left V 6 bases short and J 8 bases short, with 10 bases between. The CDR3 has 12 amino acids. Germline-derived CDR1 and CDR2 are SGHTA and FQGNSA.